This TCR beta chain was documented in a study of blood T cells in healthy people across ages (dated by TCRdb to between 2014 and 2016). Looking at the study overall: In model experiments, template switching captured about one uniquely barcoded TCR beta cDNA molecule for every two T cells. The study analyzed two additional independent replicas of 1 million unique cDNA reads from the same blood draw for two donors, one aged 18 to 30 and one aged 80 or older. The donors were split into four age groups: young (average roughly 15 years), middle-aged (39), aged (approximately 60) and long-lived (approximately 80). Donors of different ages were randomly distributed across sequencing lanes to avoid experimental bias. The study measured age-related changes in TCR beta repertoire diversity using deep sequencing normalized with unique cDNA molecular identifiers. Study-level results and caveats: Because the CMV infection status of the donors was unknown, age-related changes in expanded clonotypes may potentially have been confounded. Compared with the aged group, the long-lived group had more naive CD4+ T cells, fewer expanded clones and increased TCR diversity, suggesting age selection. Since profiling was done on bulk unsorted PBMCs, naive and antigen-experienced compartments could not be conclusively compared. Total diversity estimates from one million sequenced T cells were considered lower bounds and underestimates. Observed TCR beta diversity per million T cells fell roughly linearly with age, and a significant reduction was already apparent by age roughly 40. There was a strong correlation between observed TCR beta diversity and the percentage of naive T cells measured by flow cytometry.

Library method: 5' RACE. Instrument used: Illumina HiSeq 2500. A second 7 to 11 cycle PCR used a sample-barcoded 5' primer and a J-beta primer mix. A template-switch 5' adaptor carrying 12 random nucleotides introduced a unique molecular identifier onto each TCR beta cDNA molecule. Each sample yielded at least 2.5 million CDR3-containing paired-end reads. First-strand cDNA synthesis was performed from all RNA using the Mint cDNA synthesis kit, with priming by a TRBC-specific oligonucleotide. After uracil-DNA glycosylase treatment, a first 18-cycle PCR used universal primers M1SS and BC2_uni_R on all cDNA. On the authors' methods: Each sample was normalized by randomly selecting 1 million high-quality reads, each carrying a distinct molecular identifier. Reads sharing molecular identifiers were discarded rather than binned into consensus sequences. MiTCR, run with a Q25 quality threshold and the strictest error-elimination algorithm, handled CDR3 identification, clonotype clustering and error correction. A nonparametric unseen species model with Euler transformation was used to estimate a lower bound on total TCR beta diversity. TCRdb's own reprocessing of the public reads used fastp at Q25 and MiXCR and kept productive beta chains. Every CDR3 protein is listed once, alongside the most common genes and DNA of its rows. The V and J calls follow TCRdb's processing rather than the paper's. Within this sample are 600,000 or so distinct CDR3 sequences, with about 30% of them counted one time only. The top ten clones comprise approximately 14% of the sample.

The donors were roughly 39 Caucasian individuals from Russia, aged roughly 6 to 90 years, who were systemically healthy. Each donor gave 8 to 10 milliliters of peripheral blood, drawn into EDTA-treated Vacutainer tubes. Ficoll-Paque density-gradient centrifugation was used to isolate PBMCs, with at least 6.5 million per sample. Trizol reagent was used to extract total RNA from PBMCs, with at least 5.5 micrograms per sample. The percentages of naive CD45RAhigh/CD27high T cells were determined by flow cytometry on a PBMC aliquot from every donor. CDR1 and CDR2 (SGDLS, YYNGEE) derive from the germline V gene. V is clipped by 3 bases and J by 1 base, and the sequence between their germline boundaries is 7 bases long. The CDR3 measures 13 amino acids from cysteine to phenylalanine. Only CDR3 DNA is held: 39 bases, read in frame from base 1. Comment on this clonotype: This receptor's antigen is unknown. Nothing much larger sits one base from this clone, and base qualities are not available.

The chain employs TRBV9 and TRBJ1-1, with the D gene not confidently named. Sequencing was performed on blood. The source is an elderly woman in good health. The CDR3 protein: CASSAGSNTEAFF. The bases read TGTGCCAGCAGCGCCGGGTCGAACACTGAAGCTTTCTTT.